Listed below are T cell receptor beta chains from one sample, sequenced in a study of T cells in Graves' hyperthyroidism and ophthalmopathy. TCRdb fed the multiplex PCR reads into MiXCR, producing one record per CDR3 protein. The sample lists under 250,000 distinct CDR3 sequences, about 24% occurring once. The sequencing sample was made of blood. These receptor sequences come from a woman between 40 and 55 years old with Graves' ophthalmopathy. CDR3s include the opening cysteine and the closing phenylalanine or tryptophan. Each record gives: clone size, D gene, J gene, V gene, CDR3 DNA, CDR3 protein. A D gene is named only where the DNA matches it firmly. Some rows have no size entry. The others give once, few or many, or a class for an expanded clone.

size: NA; D: NA; J: TRBJ2-7; V: TRBV29-1; DNA: TGCAGCGTTGAAGAGGCGACAGCCCCCTACGAGCAGTACTTC; CDR3: CSVEEATAPYEQYF
size: many; D: TRBD2; J: TRBJ2-5; V: TRBV28; DNA: TGTGCCAGCAGTTTCCCCCAACTAGCGGCGTACCAAGAGACCCAGTACTTC; CDR3: CASSFPQLAAYQETQYF
size: many; D: TRBD1; J: TRBJ2-7; V: TRBV6-5; DNA: TGTGCCAGCAGTTACGGGACAGGGGCGCCCCGCTACGAGCAGTACTTC; CDR3: CASSYGTGAPRYEQYF
size: many; D: NA; J: TRBJ2-5; V: TRBV3-1; DNA: TGTGCCAGCAGCCTAGAGACCCAGTACTTC; CDR3: CASSLETQYF
size: few; D: TRBD1; J: TRBJ2-5; V: TRBV7-2; DNA: TGTGCCAGCAGCTTAGTGGACAGGGCCCAAGAGACCCAGTACTTC; CDR3: CASSLVDRAQETQYF
size: NA; D: NA; J: TRBJ2-7; V: TRBV2; DNA: TGTGCCAGCAGTGAAGGGCCGGGGCTTTCCTACGAGCAGTCCTTC; CDR3: CASSEGPGLSYEQSF
size: many; D: NA; J: TRBJ2-5; V: TRBV14; DNA: TGTGCCAGCAGCCAAATTGCCGGACTTCAAGAGACCCAGTACTTC; CDR3: CASSQIAGLQETQYF
size: many; D: NA; J: TRBJ1-2; V: TRBV5-1; DNA: TGCGCCAGCAGCTTACCCGGGACGGACCCTTCCGGCTACACCTTC; CDR3: CASSLPGTDPSGYTF
size: NA; D: TRBD1; J: TRBJ2-7; V: TRBV6-1; DNA: TGTGCCAGCAGTGACGGGGACAGTTCCTACGAGCAGTACTTC; CDR3: CASSDGDSSYEQYF
size: many; D: NA; J: TRBJ2-5; V: TRBV18; DNA: TGTGCCAGCTCACTCCAAGGGAATACAGCCGAGACCCAGTACTTC; CDR3: CASSLQGNTAETQYF
size: many; D: NA; J: TRBJ1-5; V: TRBV27; DNA: TGTGCCAGCAGTTTATACCGGGGCGATCAGCCCCAGCATTTT; CDR3: CASSLYRGDQPQHF
size: NA; D: TRBD2; J: TRBJ2-5; V: TRBV6-2/TRBV6-3; DNA: TGTGCCAGCGTCGCTAGCGGGAGAGGAGAAAAGACCCAGTACTTC; CDR3: CASVASGRGEKTQYF
size: many; D: NA; J: TRBJ1-2; V: TRBV14; DNA: TGTGCCAGCAGCCAAGGGGTCTTGGTGCGGTGCTATGGCTACACCTTC; CDR3: CASSQGVLVRCYGYTF
size: many; D: TRBD2; J: TRBJ2-7; V: TRBV30; DNA: TGTGCCTGGAGTGTCTCTAGCGGCTACGAGCAGTACTTC; CDR3: CAWSVSSGYEQYF
size: few; D: NA; J: TRBJ2-7; V: TRBV5-1; DNA: TGCGCCAGCAGCTTTTCGGGACCGGGGTGGGAGCAGTACTTC; CDR3: CASSFSGPGWEQYF
size: many; D: NA; J: TRBJ2-6; V: TRBV5-1; DNA: TGCGCCAGCAGCAAAACTCCCCCGGGACCGAACTCTGGGGCCAACGTCCTGACTTTC; CDR3: CASSKTPPGPNSGANVLTF
size: many; D: NA; J: TRBJ2-2; V: TRBV27; DNA: TGTGCCAGCAGTTTATTGGGGGAGAACACCGGGGAGCTGTTTTTT; CDR3: CASSLLGENTGELFF
size: many; D: NA; J: TRBJ1-3; V: TRBV6-5; DNA: TGTGCCAGCAGTTACGCAGGGTACGGAAACACCATATATTTT; CDR3: CASSYAGYGNTIYF
size: many; D: NA; J: TRBJ2-2; V: TRBV28; DNA: TGTGCCAGCAGTTTATCAAGGGCCTCAGTTTCCACCGGGGAGCTGTTTTTT; CDR3: CASSLSRASVSTGELFF
size: many; D: NA; J: TRBJ2-2; V: TRBV29-1; DNA: TGCAGCGCAAAGTCAGACACCGGGGAGCTGTTTTTT; CDR3: CSAKSDTGELFF
size: NA; D: NA; J: TRBJ1-5; V: TRBV11-2; DNA: TGTGCCAGCAGCTTAGACCTACCCCATCAGCCCCAGCATTTT; CDR3: CASSLDLPHQPQHF
size: NA; D: TRBD1; J: TRBJ1-5; V: TRBV6-1; DNA: TGTGCCAGCAGTGAAAGGTGGTCAGGGGGCTATCAGCCCCAGCATTTT; CDR3: CASSERWSGGYQPQHF
size: many; D: NA; J: TRBJ1-5; V: TRBV20-1; DNA: TGCAGTGCTAGTCCAGGGAGGAGCAATCAGCCCCAGCATTTT; CDR3: CSASPGRSNQPQHF
size: NA; D: NA; J: TRBJ2-5; V: TRBV4-1; DNA: TGCGCCAGCAGCCGTCCAGGAAAGGGAGAGACCCAGTACTTC; CDR3: CASSRPGKGETQYF
size: many; D: NA; J: TRBJ2-7; V: TRBV6-5; DNA: TGTGCCAGCAGACTCAGCCCCGCGTCCTACGAGCAGTACTTC; CDR3: CASRLSPASYEQYF
size: NA; D: NA; J: TRBJ2-7; V: TRBV11-2; DNA: TGTGCCAGCAGCCCGGTAACAGGGCAAAGAGCCGAGCAGTACTTC; CDR3: CASSPVTGQRAEQYF
size: many; D: NA; J: TRBJ2-6; V: TRBV19; DNA: TGTGCCAGTACGGGGGCGCCTGGGTCTGGGGCCAACGTCCTGACTTTC; CDR3: CASTGAPGSGANVLTF
size: many; D: NA; J: TRBJ1-1; V: TRBV29-1; DNA: TGCAGCGTCAAGACGGTGAACACTGAAGCTTTCTTT; CDR3: CSVKTVNTEAFF
size: many; D: NA; J: TRBJ2-7; V: TRBV7-6; DNA: TGTGCCAGCAGCTTAGGGGGAGCGGCGCAGTACTTC; CDR3: CASSLGGAAQYF
size: NA; D: TRBD2; J: TRBJ2-7; V: TRBV19; DNA: TGTGCCAGTAGACGGGGGGACGAGCAGTACTTC; CDR3: CASRRGDEQYF
size: many; D: TRBD1; J: TRBJ1-2; V: TRBV28; DNA: TGTGCCAGCAGTTGGACAGGAGGTTATGGCTACACCTTC; CDR3: CASSWTGGYGYTF
size: many; D: NA; J: TRBJ1-5; V: TRBV19; DNA: TGTGCCAGTAGGGTGGGAGGTTACAATCAGCCCCAGCATTTT; CDR3: CASRVGGYNQPQHF
size: many; D: TRBD1; J: TRBJ1-2; V: TRBV29-1; DNA: TGCAGCGTTGTATCGGGACAGGGAGGGTATGGCTACACCTTC; CDR3: CSVVSGQGGYGYTF
size: many; D: TRBD2; J: TRBJ2-5; V: TRBV29-1; DNA: TGCAGCGGAGCTTATGGACTAGCGTCAGAGACCCAGTACTTC; CDR3: CSGAYGLASETQYF
size: many; D: NA; J: TRBJ2-7; V: TRBV15; DNA: TGTGCCACCAGCTCCCGGAGGGGCGTCGTCTACGAGCAGTACTTC; CDR3: CATSSRRGVVYEQYF
size: few; D: NA; J: TRBJ1-1; V: TRBV20-1; DNA: TGCAGTGCTCGAGGGGGAGGCACTGAAGCTTTCTTT; CDR3: CSARGGGTEAFF
size: many; D: NA; J: TRBJ2-7; V: TRBV28; DNA: TGTGCCAGCAGTTTTGGGGTCCTAGCCTACGAGCAGTACTTC; CDR3: CASSFGVLAYEQYF
size: NA; D: NA; J: TRBJ1-1; V: TRBV7-2; DNA: TGTGCCAGCAGCTTAGGAACCGGGCAAGCTTTCTTT; CDR3: CASSLGTGQAFF
size: once; D: NA; J: TRBJ2-2; V: TRBV6-5; DNA: TGTGCCAGCAGTTACACCGGGACTCTTGCCGGGGAGCTGTTTTTT; CDR3: CASSYTGTLAGELFF
size: NA; D: NA; J: TRBJ1-1; V: TRBV6-1; DNA: TGTGCCAGCAGGAGGGCCGGGGGTGAAGCTTTCTTT; CDR3: CASRRAGGEAFF
size: NA; D: NA; J: TRBJ1-2; V: TRBV27; DNA: TGTGCCAGCAGGCCCCCGGGACAAGGCACTGGCTACACCTTC; CDR3: CASRPPGQGTGYTF
size: NA; D: NA; J: TRBJ1-1; V: TRBV5-1; DNA: TGCGCCAGCAGCTTAAGGGGTGAGAACACTGAAGCTTTCTTT; CDR3: CASSLRGENTEAFF
size: few; D: TRBD1; J: TRBJ2-2; V: TRBV6-1; DNA: TGTGCCAGCAGGAATCCGGGACAGGGACCTACCGGGGAGCTGTTTTTT; CDR3: CASRNPGQGPTGELFF
size: many; D: TRBD1; J: TRBJ1-1; V: TRBV18; DNA: TGTGCCAGCTCACCCCTATCCGGGACAGGGAACACTGAAGCTTTCTTT; CDR3: CASSPLSGTGNTEAFF
size: NA; D: NA; J: TRBJ2-4; V: TRBV27; DNA: TGTGCCAGCAGTTCGCAGGGTTGGGGAAACATTCAGTACTTC; CDR3: CASSSQGWGNIQYF
size: many; D: NA; J: TRBJ2-2; V: TRBV27; DNA: TGTGCCAGCAGTTCGGGAGCGGAGCACACCGGGGAGCTGTTTTTT; CDR3: CASSSGAEHTGELFF
size: many; D: NA; J: TRBJ2-5; V: TRBV11-2; DNA: TGTGCCAGCATCCACCGGGGGGGGACAGACGGGACCCAGTACTTC; CDR3: CASIHRGGTDGTQYF
size: many; D: NA; J: TRBJ2-7; V: TRBV6-1; DNA: TGTGCCAGCGCACGCGGAGGAAAGTACGAGCAGTACTTC; CDR3: CASARGGKYEQYF
size: many; D: NA; J: TRBJ1-1; V: TRBV29-1; DNA: TGCAGCGTTCCAGGGGCTGAAGCTTTCTTT; CDR3: CSVPGAEAFF
size: NA; D: TRBD1; J: TRBJ1-1; V: TRBV18; DNA: TGTGCCAGCTCAGAACAGGGGTGGAACACTGAAGCTTTCTTT; CDR3: CASSEQGWNTEAFF
size: NA; D: NA; J: TRBJ1-2; V: TRBV6-1; DNA: TGTGCCAGCAGTCAAACCAGCTATGGCTACACCTTC; CDR3: CASSQTSYGYTF
size: many; D: NA; J: TRBJ1-1; V: TRBV10-3; DNA: TGTGCCATCAGCCGAGGGGCACAGCAGAACACTGAAGCTTTCTTT; CDR3: CAISRGAQQNTEAFF
size: many; D: TRBD1; J: TRBJ2-5; V: TRBV28; DNA: TGTGCCAGCAGCCCCGGGACAGGGGTGGAGACCCAGTACTTC; CDR3: CASSPGTGVETQYF
size: many; D: NA; J: TRBJ2-5; V: TRBV4-1; DNA: TGCGCCAGCAGCCAAGGACAGGGAGGGGCCCAAGAGACCCAGTACTTC; CDR3: CASSQGQGGAQETQYF
size: NA; D: TRBD1; J: TRBJ2-7; V: TRBV28; DNA: TGTGCCAGCAGTTTATGGGGATCGGGACAGGGCCCCGAGCAGTACTTC; CDR3: CASSLWGSGQGPEQYF
size: many; D: TRBD1; J: TRBJ2-7; V: TRBV2; DNA: TGTGCCAGCAGTGTGTGGACAGGTAGAAACGAGCAGTACTTC; CDR3: CASSVWTGRNEQYF
size: NA; D: NA; J: TRBJ2-4; V: TRBV7-8; DNA: TGTGCCAGCAGCCATCTAGTGGGTCAGAGGGAAAACATTCAGTACTTC; CDR3: CASSHLVGQRENIQYF